This entry is about one T cell receptor beta chain. All donors were healthy HIV-negative adults lacking recent acute infections or vaccinations. The study separated CD4+ cells into CD45RA+ naive and CD45RA-negative memory subsets. These data come from a study of shared clonotypes between healthy human individuals. The ends were cut back, 5 bases at V and 0 bases at J, with 13 bases in the middle. This CDR3 has 15 residues. CDR1 is SGHVS, CDR2 FNYEAQ, per germline. The assay was run at deep level. Replicate PCRs run on sorted subsets employed roughly 180 ng DNA, approximately 30,000 T cell genomes. Only in-frame clones appear in the TCRdb table, and some are missing; sequencing was by immunoSEQ multiplex PCR. This sample has 1.6 million or so clones, with approximately 98.5% found just once.

The sample consisted of naive CD4+ T cells sorted from blood. Subset defined: CD45RA+ positively selected. The TCR originated in a man aged 25-40 years in good health. The rearrangement uses TRBV7-6 and TRBJ1-2; a possible D gene is TRBD1 (5 bases). In nucleotides, the CDR3 is TGTGCCAGCAGCCCCCTGAGGGGCGCTAACTATGGCTACACCTTC. Protein sequence: CASSPLRGANYGYTF.